This T cell receptor (beta chain) was observed in a study of human T cells and chemical hapten exposure. On the study more broadly: Patients received weekly diphenylcyclopropenone doses to the scalp throughout the roughly 24-week study.

This clonotype has more than one count but fewer than ten. TCRdb re-called the RACE reads through MiXCR, storing one row per CDR3 protein. The data contain about 82,000 distinct CDR3 sequences, 10% to 15% of them singletons. Time point of the sample: patch test 3, about 24 weeks after DPC sensitization. Documented treatment: therapeutic diphenylcyclopropenone sensitization with weekly scalp DPC. The receptor's source is a woman in her fifties or sixties with alopecia areata. Some clones in this sample may be carry-over from other donors' samples. The sample here was whole blood, taken in connection with sensitization to the hapten diphenylcyclopropenone (DPC).

The CDR3 sequence is CASSSGLAALTDTQYF. In nucleotides, the CDR3 is TGTGCCAGCTCATCAGGACTAGCGGCCCTCACAGATACGCAGTATTTT. The genes are TRBV3-1 and TRBJ2-3; 10 nucleotides align to TRBD2. Trimming at V came to 8 bases and at J to 2 bases, leaving 10 bases not matched to a gene. Germline V gives CDR1 LGHDT, CDR2 YNNKEL (reference sequence). The CDR3 has 16 residues.